This entry lists 9 T cell receptor beta chains sequenced from one sample in a study of a mutant IDH1 vaccine in newly diagnosed glioma. Profiling relied on immunoSEQ multiplex PCR, and the TCRdb table lists in-frame clones only, not all of them. The sample lists about 54,000 clones, around 80% occurring once. Time point specified: week 5, during vaccination. Doses of 300 ug of mutant IDH1 20-mer peptide were given with topical imiquimod. Which antigens these TCRs recognize remains unknown. Sample: PBMCs, taken from a glioma patient whose treatment included an IDH1 peptide vaccine. The receptors here all came from a man aged 25-45 years with glioma.

This sequence joins TRBV5-1 and TRBJ2-3; D tentatively fits TRBD1 or TRBD2 (5 bases each). Germline CDR1 is SGHRS and CDR2 is YFSETQ. Trimming pared 4 bases from V and 0 bases from J, leaving 18 bases between. CDR3 length: 17 residues. CDR3 loop: CASSHHLPGTSTDTQYF. The CDR3 bases are TGCGCCAGCAGCCACCACCTCCCAGGGACCAGCACAGATACGCAGTATTTT.

There are a few counts of this clone. The gene calls are TRBV7-8 and TRBJ1-6; possibly TRBD1 for D (6 bases). Trimming took off 6 bases at V and 12 bases at J, with 21 bases between the two ends. There are 15 residues in the CDR3. Looked up from germline, CDR1 is SGHVS and CDR2 is FQNEAQ. CDR3: CASSLRTGAGRPLHF. The CDR3 coding sequence is TGTGCCAGCAGTCTTCGTACGGGGGCGGGGAGACCCCTCCACTTT.

The rearrangement uses TRBV5-1 and TRBJ2-6; 8 bases align to TRBD1. The CDR3 is made up of 17 amino acids. V lost 4 bases, J lost 2 bases, and 8 bases stayed unmatched. CDR1 SGHRS and CDR2 YFSETQ come from the germline V gene. DNA of the CDR3: TGCGCCAGCAGCCCCGGACAGGGAAGAACTGGGGCCAACGTCCTGACTTTC. Protein sequence: CASSPGQGRTGANVLTF.

V gene TRBV28 combines with J gene TRBJ2-7, with 9 bases identical to TRBD1. The CDR3 spans 15 residues. After removal of 5 bases from V and 5 bases from J, the junction contained 10 bases not matched to a gene. The germline gives CDR1 MDHEN, CDR2 SYDVKM. CDR3 amino acids: CASSQAGTGPNEQYF. The CDR3 DNA reads as TGTGCCAGCAGTCAAGCCGGGACAGGGCCCAACGAGCAGTACTTC.

This chain links TRBV13 with TRBJ2-7, with D unresolved. This CDR3 is built from 13 residues. Trimming removed 2 bases from V and 7 bases from J, with 12 bases in between. In germline, CDR1 is PRHDT, CDR2 FYEKMQ (reference sequence). The CDR3 sequence: CASSLRVGLEQYF. CDR3 DNA: TGTGCCAGCAGCTTACGTGTAGGCTTAGAGCAGTACTTC.

The chain has TRBV5-1 and TRBJ2-7, with TRBD1 matching over 9 bases. With V trimmed by 3 bases and J by 5 bases, 3 bases remained unmatched. The CDR3 has 13 residues. In germline, CDR1 is SGHRS, CDR2 YFSETQ. The CDR3 loop reads CASSWDRAHEQYF. The CDR3 DNA follows: TGCGCCAGCAGCTGGGACAGGGCCCACGAGCAGTACTTC. Looking up the rest from reference TRBV5-1 and TRBJ2-7 gives the full variable domain: KAGVTQTPRYLIKTRGQQVTLSCSPISGHRSVSWYQQTPGQGLQFLFEYFSETQRNKGNFPGRFSGRQFSNSRSEMNVSTLELGDSALYLCASSWDRAHEQYFGPGTRLTVT.

The V call is TRBV9, the J call TRBJ2-1; D ambiguous. The CDR3 is 14 amino acids. The germline V gene encodes CDR1 SGDLS and CDR2 YYNGEE. The V end lost 0 bases, the J end lost 6 bases, and 10 bases lay between the germline ends. The chain's CDR3 is CASSVESTINEQFF. The CDR3 DNA sequence: TGTGCCAGCAGCGTAGAGAGCACAATCAATGAGCAGTTCTTC.

The CDR3 DNA is TGTGCCAGCAGACCCGTCCCCGTGCAGGGGACATCCTATGGCTACACCTTC. Its protein is CASRPVPVQGTSYGYTF. J is TRBJ1-2 and V is TRBV7-9; a weak D match, TRBD1 (6 bases). This CDR3 is built from 17 residues. In germline, CDR1 is SEHNR, CDR2 FQNEAQ (reference sequence). Between the trimmed V and J ends, which lost 6 bases and 4 bases, there was a span of 24 bases. Variable domain in full (rest from reference TRBV7-9 and TRBJ1-2): DTGVSQNPRHKITKRGQNVTFRCDPISEHNRLYWYRQTLGQGPEFLTYFQNEAQLEKSRLLSDRFSAERPKGSFSTLEIQRTEQGDSAMYLCASRPVPVQGTSYGYTFGSGTRLTVV.

This clone showed up just once. V and J are TRBV18 and TRBJ1-6, with D possibly matching TRBD1 (5 bases). This CDR3 spans 18 amino acids. V lost 2 bases and J 8 bases, leaving 22 bases between the germline ends. Per germline, CDR1 KGHSH and CDR2 LQKENI. CDR3 in amino acids: CASSPVAVITGGHSPLHF. CDR3 sequence (DNA): TGTGCCAGCTCACCAGTCGCTGTAATCACTGGGGGTCATTCACCCCTCCACTTT.